The present T cell receptor (beta chain) was sequenced within a study of shared clonotypes between healthy human individuals. General study points: A reduction in generation probabilities was seen for non-shared clonotypes relative to those shared by all four donors.

Per the study methods: Filtering differed since immunoSEQ provided only junctions, with no quality scores. Repertoires were generated with immunoSEQ multiplex PCR, while TCRdb's copy carries only in-frame clones and drops some. Clone size and V and J calls were adopted from that table, with D and trimming inferred from the DNA. This table holds around 2,000,000 clones, approximately 94% found once. Terminally differentiated effector memory CD45RA+ cells were excluded by CCR7 positive selection of CD45RO-negative cells. On this clone: The antigen is unknown. Other DNA sequences in this sample translate to the same CDR3.

The CDR3 is made up of 15 amino acids. Germline CDR1 and CDR2: SGDLS and YYNGEE. Trimming cost V 0 bases and J 7 bases; bases outside gene matches: 4. The gene calls are TRBV9 and TRBJ2-1; 10 nucleotides align to TRBD2. The TCR was taken from a man aged 18 to 35 in good health. The material sequenced was naive CD8+ T cells sorted from blood. As DNA, the CDR3 is TGTGCCAGCAGCGTAGGGGCTAGCGGGAGTAATGAGCAGTTCTTC. It codes for CASSVGASGSNEQFF. Together with reference TRBV9 and TRBJ2-1, the CDR3 gives the full variable domain: DSGVTQTPKHLITATGQRVTLRCSPRSGDLSVYWYQQSLDQGLQFLIQYYNGEERAKGNILERFSAQQFPDLHSELNLSSLELGDSALYFCASSVGASGSNEQFFGPGTRLTVL.